Presented here are 11 T cell receptor beta chains from one specimen sequenced in a study of blood T cell repertoires in COVID-19. Measured with immunoSEQ multiplex PCR; TCRdb has only the in-frame clones, and not every one. The table has 80,000 to 100,000 clones, about 80% seen once. Sequenced material: peripheral blood. The receptors derive from a man aged 70 or older with active or convalescent COVID-19.

The chain is built from TRBV2 and TRBJ1-2, with D tentatively TRBD1 (5 bases). V gave up 4 bases and J gave up 4 bases, with 10 bases separating them. Looked up from germline, CDR1 is SNHLY and CDR2 is FYNNEI. CDR3 length equals 13 residues. The CDR3 DNA reads as TGTGCCAGCAGTGTTCTGGGGGGCTATGGCTACACCTTC. Amino acids: CASSVLGGYGYTF.

CDR3 sequence (DNA): TGTGCCAGTAGTATCAACACAGTATCTATGAACACTGAAGCTTTCTTT. It codes for CASSINTVSMNTEAFF. V usage is TRBV19 and J usage is TRBJ1-1; D gene ambiguous. V was cut by 3 bases and J by 0 bases, with 14 bases left in between. CDR3 length equals 16 residues. Germline V gene sequence: CDR1 LNHDA, CDR2 SQIVND (reference sequence).

This clone appeared once. The gene calls are TRBV2 and TRBJ1-2; 9 bases are shared with TRBD1. The ends lost 7 bases at V and 5 bases at J; junction bases unmatched: 8. This CDR3 comprises 14 residues. Germline lookup yields CDR1 SNHLY and CDR2 FYNNEI. The CDR3 sequence is CASTVPGQGYGYTF. CDR3 DNA: TGTGCCAGCACTGTGCCGGGACAGGGATATGGCTACACCTTC.

This clone was seen more than once but under ten times. V gene TRBV7-9 combines with J gene TRBJ1-2; D gene unclear. Germline V gives CDR1 SEHNR, CDR2 FQNEAQ (reference sequence). Trimming removed 5 bases from V and 8 bases from J, with 15 bases in between. The CDR3 sequence is 13 residues long. In DNA form, the CDR3 reads TGTGCCAGCAGCCACGACGGCCCGGGGGGCTACACCTTC. Residues: CASSHDGPGGYTF.

This chain links TRBV18 with TRBJ1-1; 8 nucleotides match TRBD1. V gave up 4 bases and J gave up 4 bases; unmatched junction bases: 5. CDR1 is KGHSH and CDR2 is LQKENI in the germline V gene. This CDR3 region has 14 residues. CDR3 in amino acids: CASSQGQGGTEAFF. For the CDR3, the DNA is TGTGCCAGCTCACAAGGACAGGGTGGCACTGAAGCTTTCTTT.

This sequence joins TRBV6-6 and TRBJ2-1, with 7 bases aligning to TRBD2. This CDR3 is built from 12 residues. With V trimmed by 7 bases and J by 9 bases, 6 bases remained unmatched. In germline, CDR1 is MNHNY, CDR2 SVGAGI (reference sequence). The CDR3 protein is CASNVGEGEQFF. The CDR3, as DNA: TGTGCCAGCAATGTCGGGGAGGGTGAGCAGTTCTTC.

The chain carries TRBV6-5 and TRBJ1-5; D not certain. The CDR3 has 15 residues. Trimming removed 5 bases at V and 4 bases at J, with 15 bases between. CDR1 and CDR2 from the germline V gene are MNHEY and SVGAGI. CDR3 protein: CASSRELESNQPQHF. The CDR3 DNA reads as TGTGCCAGCAGTCGTGAGTTAGAATCGAATCAGCCCCAGCATTTT.

This chain uses TRBV24-1 with TRBJ1-2; D is undetermined. Germline values: CDR1 KGHDR, CDR2 SFDVKD. Trimming left V 3 bases short and J 4 bases short, with 11 bases between. The CDR3 is 14 residues long. DNA for the CDR3: TGTGCCACCAGTGATGACTCCTACGGCTATGGCTACACCTTC. Its translation is CATSDDSYGYGYTF.

The chain is built from TRBV11-3 and TRBJ2-5, with 10 nucleotides matching TRBD1. Germline CDR1 and CDR2: SGHNT and YENEEA. J was trimmed by 5 bases and V by 6 bases; bases with no gene match: 3. This CDR3 comprises 13 residues. CDR3 DNA: TGTGCCAGCAGAGGGACAGGGGCGGAGACCCAGTACTTC. Protein: CASRGTGAETQYF.

The J gene is TRBJ2-1, the V gene TRBV10-3; 12 nucleotides line up with TRBD1. This CDR3 is 15 amino acids long. J gave up 8 bases and V 10 bases, and 12 bases lay outside the gene matches. CDR1 is ENHRY and CDR2 is SYGVKD in the germline V gene. Here the CDR3 reads CATSFGTGGMYEQFF. The CDR3 DNA follows: TGTGCCACCTCCTTCGGGACAGGGGGCATGTATGAGCAGTTCTTC.

The chain is built from TRBV3-1 (or the pseudogene TRBV3-2) and TRBJ2-3, with 7 bases matching TRBD1. After removal of 6 bases from V and 2 bases from J, the junction contained 8 bases not matched to a gene. CDR1 is LGHDT, CDR2 YNNKEL, per germline (reference sequence). The CDR3 loop spans 15 amino acids. This CDR3 is CASRPTGILTDTQYF. The CDR3, as DNA: TGTGCCAGCAGGCCGACAGGGATACTCACAGATACGCAGTATTTT.